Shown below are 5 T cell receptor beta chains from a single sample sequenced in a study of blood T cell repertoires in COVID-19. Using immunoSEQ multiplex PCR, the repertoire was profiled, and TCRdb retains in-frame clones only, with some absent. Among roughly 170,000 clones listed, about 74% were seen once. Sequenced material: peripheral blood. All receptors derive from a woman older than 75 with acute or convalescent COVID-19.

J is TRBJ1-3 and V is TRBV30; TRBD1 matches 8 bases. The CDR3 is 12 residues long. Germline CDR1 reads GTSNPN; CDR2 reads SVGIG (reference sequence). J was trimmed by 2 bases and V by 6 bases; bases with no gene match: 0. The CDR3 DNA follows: TGTGCCTGCAGGGGGCCTGGAAACACCATATATTTT. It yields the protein CACRGPGNTIYF.

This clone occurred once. CDR3: CATGQGGGYTF. The CDR3 DNA follows: TGTGCCACCGGCCAGGGCGGTGGCTACACCTTC. This chain links TRBV24-1 with TRBJ1-2; perhaps TRBD1 as D (5 bases). Trimming left V 9 bases short and J 7 bases short, with 11 bases between. Per the germline V gene, CDR1 is KGHDR and CDR2 is SFDVKD. This CDR3 has 11 residues.

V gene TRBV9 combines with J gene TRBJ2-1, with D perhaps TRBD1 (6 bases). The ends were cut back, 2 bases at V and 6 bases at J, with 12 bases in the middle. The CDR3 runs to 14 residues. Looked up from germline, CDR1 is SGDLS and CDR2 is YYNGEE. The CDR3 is CASSVLPDSNEQFF. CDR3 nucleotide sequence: TGTGCCAGCAGCGTCCTCCCGGACAGCAATGAGCAGTTCTTC.

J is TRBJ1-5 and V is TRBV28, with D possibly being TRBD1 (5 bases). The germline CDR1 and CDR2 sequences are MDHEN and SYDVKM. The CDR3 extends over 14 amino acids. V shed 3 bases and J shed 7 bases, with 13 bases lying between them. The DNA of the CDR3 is TGTGCCAGCAGTTTCGCAGGGCAGTCCCAGCCCCAGCATTTT. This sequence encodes CASSFAGQSQPQHF.

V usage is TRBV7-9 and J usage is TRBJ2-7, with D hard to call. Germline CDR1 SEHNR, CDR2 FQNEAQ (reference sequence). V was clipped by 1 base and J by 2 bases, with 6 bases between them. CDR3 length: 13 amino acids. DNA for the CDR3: TGTGCCAGCAGCTTAGACAGCACCTACGAGCAGTACTTC. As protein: CASSLDSTYEQYF.